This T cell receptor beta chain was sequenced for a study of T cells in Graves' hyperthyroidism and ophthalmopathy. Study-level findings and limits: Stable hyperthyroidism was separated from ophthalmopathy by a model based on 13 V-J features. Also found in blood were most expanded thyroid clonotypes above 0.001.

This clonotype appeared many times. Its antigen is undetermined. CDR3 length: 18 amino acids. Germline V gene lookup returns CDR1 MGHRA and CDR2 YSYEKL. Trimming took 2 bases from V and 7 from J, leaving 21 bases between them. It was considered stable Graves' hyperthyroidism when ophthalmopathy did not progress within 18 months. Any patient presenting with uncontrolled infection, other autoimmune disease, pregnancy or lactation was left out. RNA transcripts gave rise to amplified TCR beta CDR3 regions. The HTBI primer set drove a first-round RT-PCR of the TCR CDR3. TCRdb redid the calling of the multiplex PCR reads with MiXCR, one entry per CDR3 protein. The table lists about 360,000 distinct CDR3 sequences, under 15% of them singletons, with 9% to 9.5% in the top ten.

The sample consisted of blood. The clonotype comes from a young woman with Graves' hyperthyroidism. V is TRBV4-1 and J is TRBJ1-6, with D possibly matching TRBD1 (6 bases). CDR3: CASSQLTLTGWANSPLHF. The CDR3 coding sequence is TGCGCCAGCAGCCAACTTACCTTGACAGGCTGGGCGAATTCACCCCTCCACTTT.